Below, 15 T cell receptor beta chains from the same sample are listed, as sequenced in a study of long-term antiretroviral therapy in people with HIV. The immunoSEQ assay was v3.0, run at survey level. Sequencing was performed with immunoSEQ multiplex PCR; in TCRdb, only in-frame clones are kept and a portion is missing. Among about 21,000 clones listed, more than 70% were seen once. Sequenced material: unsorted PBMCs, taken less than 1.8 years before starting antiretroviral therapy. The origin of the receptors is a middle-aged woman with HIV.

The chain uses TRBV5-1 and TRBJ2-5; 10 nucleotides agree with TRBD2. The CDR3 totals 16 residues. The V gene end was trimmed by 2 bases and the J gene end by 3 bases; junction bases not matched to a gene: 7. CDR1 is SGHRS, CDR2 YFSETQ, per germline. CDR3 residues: CASSFQLAGTEETQYF. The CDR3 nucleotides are TGCGCCAGCAGCTTTCAACTAGCGGGAACAGAAGAGACCCAGTACTTC.

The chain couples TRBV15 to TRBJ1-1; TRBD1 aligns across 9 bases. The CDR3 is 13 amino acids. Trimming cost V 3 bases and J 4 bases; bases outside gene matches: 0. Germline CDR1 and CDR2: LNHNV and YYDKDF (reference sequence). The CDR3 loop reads CATSRDRGTEAFF. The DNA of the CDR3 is TGTGCCACCAGCAGGGACAGGGGCACTGAAGCTTTCTTT.

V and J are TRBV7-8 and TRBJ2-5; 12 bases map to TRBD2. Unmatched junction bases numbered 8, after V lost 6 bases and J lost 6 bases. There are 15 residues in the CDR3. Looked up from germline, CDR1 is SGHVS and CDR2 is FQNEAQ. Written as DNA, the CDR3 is TGTGCCAGCAGTCAGACTAGCGGGAGATCACAGACCCAGTACTTC. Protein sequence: CASSQTSGRSQTQYF. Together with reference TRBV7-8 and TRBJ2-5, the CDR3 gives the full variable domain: GAGVSQSPRYKVAKRGQDVALRCDPISGHVSLFWYQQALGQGPEFLTYFQNEAQLDKSGLPSDRFFAERPEGSVSTLKIQRTQQEDSAVYLCASSQTSGRSQTQYFGPGTRLLVL.

The CDR3 is CASSLADNEQFF. The CDR3 nucleotides read TGTGCCAGCAGCTTAGCCGACAATGAGCAGTTCTTC. The chain links TRBV7-9 to TRBJ2-1; D remains ambiguous. The CDR3 extends over 12 amino acids. The V gene lost 0 bases and the J gene lost 5 bases, with 2 bases spanning the gap. CDR1 and CDR2 from the germline V gene are SEHNR and FQNEAQ (reference sequence).

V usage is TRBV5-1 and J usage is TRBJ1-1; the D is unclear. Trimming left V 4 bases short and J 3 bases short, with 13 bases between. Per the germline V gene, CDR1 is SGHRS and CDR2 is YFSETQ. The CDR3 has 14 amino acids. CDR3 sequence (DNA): TGCGCCAGCAGCATCTCAGGTAGGGACACTGAAGCTTTCTTT. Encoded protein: CASSISGRDTEAFF.

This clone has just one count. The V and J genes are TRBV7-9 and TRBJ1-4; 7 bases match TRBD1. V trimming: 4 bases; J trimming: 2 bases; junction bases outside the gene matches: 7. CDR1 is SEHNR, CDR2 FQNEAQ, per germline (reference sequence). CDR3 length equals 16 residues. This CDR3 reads CASSSPKGATNEKLFF. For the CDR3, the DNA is TGTGCCAGCAGCTCACCAAAGGGGGCCACTAATGAAAAACTGTTTTTT.

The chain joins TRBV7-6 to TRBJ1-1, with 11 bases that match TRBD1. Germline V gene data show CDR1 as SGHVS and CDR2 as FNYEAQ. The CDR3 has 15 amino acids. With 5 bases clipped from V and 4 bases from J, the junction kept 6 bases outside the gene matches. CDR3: CASSQGQGGFTEAFF. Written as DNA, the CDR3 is TGTGCCAGCAGCCAGGGACAGGGGGGTTTCACTGAAGCTTTCTTT.

CDR3 amino acids: CASSLVVDSRRETQYF. CDR3 sequence (DNA): TGTGCCAGCAGCTTAGTCGTGGACTCCCGGAGGGAGACCCAGTACTTC. The rearrangement links TRBV7-9 to TRBJ2-5; perhaps TRBD2 as D (5 bases). The CDR3 runs 16 residues. Germline loops: CDR1 SEHNR, CDR2 FQNEAQ (reference sequence). The germline V and J ends were trimmed by 1 base and 5 bases, with 17 bases remaining between them.

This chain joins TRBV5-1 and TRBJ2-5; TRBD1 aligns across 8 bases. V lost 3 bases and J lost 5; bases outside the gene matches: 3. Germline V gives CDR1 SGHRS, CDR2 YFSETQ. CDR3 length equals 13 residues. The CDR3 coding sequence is TGCGCCAGCAGCTGGGGACAGGCGGAGACCCAGTACTTC. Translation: CASSWGQAETQYF.

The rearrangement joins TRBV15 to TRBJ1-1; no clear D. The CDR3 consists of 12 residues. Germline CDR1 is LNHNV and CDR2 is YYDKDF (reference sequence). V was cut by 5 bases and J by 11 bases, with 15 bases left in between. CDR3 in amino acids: CATSVYQARAFF. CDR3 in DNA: TGTGCCACCAGCGTCTACCAGGCCCGGGCTTTCTTT.

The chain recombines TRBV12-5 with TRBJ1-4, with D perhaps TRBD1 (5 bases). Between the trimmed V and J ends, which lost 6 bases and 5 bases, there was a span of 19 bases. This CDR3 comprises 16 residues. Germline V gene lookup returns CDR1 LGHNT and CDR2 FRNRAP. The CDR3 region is CASGQDPGPTNEKLFF. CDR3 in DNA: TGTGCTAGTGGACAAGATCCGGGACCGACAAATGAAAAACTGTTTTTT.

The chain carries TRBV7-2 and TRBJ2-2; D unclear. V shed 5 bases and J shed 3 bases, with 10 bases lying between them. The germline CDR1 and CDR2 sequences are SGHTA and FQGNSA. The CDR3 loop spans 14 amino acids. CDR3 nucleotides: TGTGCCAGCAGCCCTGGGGTCTACACCGGGGAGCTGTTTTTT. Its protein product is CASSPGVYTGELFF.

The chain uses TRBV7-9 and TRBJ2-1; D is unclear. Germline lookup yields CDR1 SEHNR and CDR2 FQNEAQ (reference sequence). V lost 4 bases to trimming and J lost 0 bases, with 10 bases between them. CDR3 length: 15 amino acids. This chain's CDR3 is CASSSQLSSYNEQFF. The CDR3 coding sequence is TGTGCCAGCAGCTCTCAATTAAGCTCCTACAATGAGCAGTTCTTC.

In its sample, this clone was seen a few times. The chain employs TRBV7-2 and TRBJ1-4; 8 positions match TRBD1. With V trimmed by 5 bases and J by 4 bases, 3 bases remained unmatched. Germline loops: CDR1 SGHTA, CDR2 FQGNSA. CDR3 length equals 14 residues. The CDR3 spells CASSRDRFNEKLFF. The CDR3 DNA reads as TGTGCCAGCAGCCGGGACAGGTTTAATGAAAAACTGTTTTTT.

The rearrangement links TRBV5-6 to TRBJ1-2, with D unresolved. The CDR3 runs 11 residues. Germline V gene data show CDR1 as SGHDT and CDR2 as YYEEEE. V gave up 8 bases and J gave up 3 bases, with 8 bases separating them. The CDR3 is CASQDYYGYTF. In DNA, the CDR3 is TGTGCCAGTCAGGACTACTATGGCTACACCTTC.